This T cell receptor (beta chain) was observed in a study of early T cells in non-severe SARS-CoV-2 infection. One entry per CDR3 protein results from TCRdb running MiXCR on the 5' RACE reads. Among about 84,000 distinct CDR3 sequences listed, around 10% were seen once. Unmatched junction bases numbered 18, after V lost 6 bases and J lost 3 bases. Germline V lookup: CDR1 DFQATT, CDR2 SNEGSKA (reference sequence). CDR3 length: 18 amino acids. This clonotype has ten or more counts. Material: whole blood. V is TRBV20-1 and J is TRBJ1-5; 9 bases align to TRBD1. The clonotype comes from an adult who was a healthcare worker with PCR-confirmed SARS-CoV-2 infection or an uninfected control (not recorded which). CDR3 nucleotides: TGCAGTGCACTCGATCCGGGACAGGGAGGGTCGGACAATCAGCCCCAGCATTTT. It translates to CSALDPGQGGSDNQPQHF.